This T cell receptor beta chain is from a study of T cell responses to AZD1222 COVID-19 vaccine. Study-wide results and caveats: Females made up more of the donors, who were largely white British, and clonal diversity may have come out too low. Regions 160-218 and 743-854 dominated among vaccine-associated CD4 TCRs spanning spike. Epitopes outside B.1.351 and B.1.1.7 mutated regions reportedly drew nearly half of spike TCRs.

With regard to this clone: Its antigen is undetermined.

Sequencing was performed with immunoSEQ multiplex PCR; in TCRdb, only in-frame clones are kept and a portion is missing. The sample contains 150,000 to 200,000 clones, approximately 94% of which appear only once. Germline lookup yields CDR1 SGHRS and CDR2 YFSETQ. J gave up 9 bases and V 0 bases, and 14 bases lay outside the gene matches. This CDR3 is built from 18 residues. The gene calls are TRBV5-1 and TRBJ2-1; 11 bases match TRBD2. Sequenced here: peripheral blood, sampled on day 0 of AZD1222 vaccination. The sequence derives from an adult in good health. The CDR3 reads CASSLATSGRTSQGEQFF. Written as DNA, the CDR3 is TGCGCCAGCAGCTTGGCCACTAGCGGGAGAACCAGCCAGGGTGAGCAGTTCTTC.